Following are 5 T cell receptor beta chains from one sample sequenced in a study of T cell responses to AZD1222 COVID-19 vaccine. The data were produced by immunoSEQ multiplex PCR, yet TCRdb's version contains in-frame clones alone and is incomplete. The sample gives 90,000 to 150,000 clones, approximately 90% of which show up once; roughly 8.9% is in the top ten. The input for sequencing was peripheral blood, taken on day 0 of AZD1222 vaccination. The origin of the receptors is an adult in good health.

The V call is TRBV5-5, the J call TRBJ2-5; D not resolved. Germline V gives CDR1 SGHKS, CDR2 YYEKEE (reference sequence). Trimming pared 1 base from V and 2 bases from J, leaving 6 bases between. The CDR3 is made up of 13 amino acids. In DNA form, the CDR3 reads TGTGCCAGCAGCTTGTGGCAGCAAGAGACCCAGTACTTC. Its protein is CASSLWQQETQYF.

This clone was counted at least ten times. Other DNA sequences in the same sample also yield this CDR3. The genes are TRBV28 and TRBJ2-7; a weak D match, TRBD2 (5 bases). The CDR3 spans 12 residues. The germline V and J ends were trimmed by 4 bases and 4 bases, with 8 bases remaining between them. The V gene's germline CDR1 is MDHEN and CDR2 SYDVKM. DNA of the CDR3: TGTGCCAGCAGTTCCCGGGGTTACGAGCAGTACTTC. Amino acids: CASSSRGYEQYF.

The CDR3 loop reads CASSPTMMNTEAFF. For the CDR3, the DNA is TGCGCCAGCAGCCCAACAATGATGAACACTGAAGCTTTCTTT. The chain couples TRBV5-1 to TRBJ1-1, with unresolved D. Germline V lookup: CDR1 SGHRS, CDR2 YFSETQ. The length of the CDR3 is 14 residues. V lost 4 bases, J lost 0 bases, and 10 bases lay in between.

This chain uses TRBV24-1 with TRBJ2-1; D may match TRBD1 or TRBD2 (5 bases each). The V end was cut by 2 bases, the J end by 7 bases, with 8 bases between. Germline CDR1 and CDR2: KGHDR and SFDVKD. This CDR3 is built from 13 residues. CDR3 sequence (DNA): TGTGCCACCAGTGATTCGGGGCGAAATGAGCAGTTCTTC. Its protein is CATSDSGRNEQFF.

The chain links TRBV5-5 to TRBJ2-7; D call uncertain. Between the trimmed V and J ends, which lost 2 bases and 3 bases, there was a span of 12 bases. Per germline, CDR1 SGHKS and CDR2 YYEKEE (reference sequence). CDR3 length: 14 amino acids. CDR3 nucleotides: TGTGCCAGCAGCTTTGGCAGACCTGACTACGAGCAGTACTTC. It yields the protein CASSFGRPDYEQYF.